Following are 12 T cell receptor beta chains from one sample sequenced in a study of blood T cells in healthy people across ages. A second PCR of about 6 to 12 cycles used a sample-barcoded 5' primer and a J-beta primer mix. TCRdb fed the 5' RACE reads into MiXCR, producing one record per CDR3 protein. The sample includes over 750,000 distinct CDR3 sequences, 25% of them seen just once. These records were also assigned to another study, of T cells of mothers and their children.

The material sequenced was blood. All receptors derive from a boy between 10 and 17 years old in good health.

This clonotype occurred a few times. The rearrangement joins TRBV6-4 to TRBJ2-5, with TRBD1 identical over 7 bases. The DNA end is a closer match to TRBJ2-1, so the J assignment may be wrong. The CDR3 loop spans 17 amino acids. Germline V gene lookup returns CDR1 MRHNA and CDR2 SNTAGT. CDR3 sequence reads: CASSVPKGQKQHNEQFF. The CDR3 region has the DNA TGTGCCAGCAGTGTCCCCAAGGGACAGAAACAACACAATGAGCAGTTCTTC.

This chain connects TRBV19 to TRBJ2-5; 9 nucleotides align to TRBD1. V lost 4 bases to trimming and J lost 6 bases; unmatched junction nucleotides: 3. In germline, CDR1 is LNHDA, CDR2 SQIVND (reference sequence). The CDR3 runs to 13 residues. This CDR3 reads CASSTTGGKTQYF. As DNA, the CDR3 is TGTGCCAGTAGTACGACAGGGGGAAAGACCCAGTACTTC.

The rearrangement uses TRBV20-1 and TRBJ1-4, with D possibly matching TRBD1 (5 bases). V lost 2 bases and J 4 bases, leaving 11 bases between the germline ends. There are 14 residues in the CDR3. Germline V gives CDR1 DFQATT, CDR2 SNEGSKA (reference sequence). The DNA for the CDR3 is TGCAGTGCTAGAAACAGGATTGGTAATGAAAAACTGTTTTTT. It codes for CSARNRIGNEKLFF.

The gene calls are TRBV7-9 and TRBJ1-2; 8 bases align to TRBD1. The trim removed 7 bases at V and 3 bases at J, leaving 10 bases unmatched. This CDR3 region has 15 residues. Germline lookup yields CDR1 SEHNR and CDR2 FQNEAQ (reference sequence). The CDR3 nucleotides read TGTGCCAGCACCCCCGGAGTGACAGGGGACTATGGCTACACCTTC. Translating it yields CASTPGVTGDYGYTF.

The chain employs TRBV24-1 and TRBJ1-1; 9 nucleotides agree with TRBD1. V lost 0 bases, J lost 11 bases, and 9 bases stayed unmatched. The CDR3 has 15 residues. Per germline, CDR1 KGHDR and CDR2 SFDVKD. CDR3 sequence reads: CATSDLPETGGRAFF. In DNA form, the CDR3 reads TGTGCCACCAGTGATTTGCCCGAGACAGGGGGTCGGGCTTTCTTT.

The chain recombines TRBV12-3 or TRBV12-4 with TRBJ2-1; D is perhaps TRBD1 or TRBD2 (7 bases each). V dropped 7 bases and J dropped 9 bases, with 16 bases sitting between them. CDR3 length equals 13 residues. The CDR3 bases are TGTGCCAGCACCCAGGGGGGGGGTGGTGAGCAGTTCTTC. It yields the protein CASTQGGGGEQFF.

The chain recombines TRBV29-1 with TRBJ1-1; D is unresolved. The CDR3 has 13 amino acids. V was cut by 6 bases and J by 7 bases, with 18 bases left in between. Germline CDR1 is SQVTM and CDR2 is ANQGSEA. The CDR3 protein is CSVIRPGVGEAFF. The CDR3, as DNA: TGCAGCGTGATAAGGCCGGGAGTAGGTGAAGCTTTCTTT.

The CDR3 here is CASSLRSGNAGYNEQFF. CDR3 bases: TGCGCCAGCAGCCTCCGATCAGGGAATGCTGGCTACAATGAGCAGTTCTTC. The chain recombines TRBV5-1 with TRBJ2-1; D may be TRBD1 (5 bases). The germline V gene encodes CDR1 SGHRS and CDR2 YFSETQ. V shed 4 bases and J shed 3 bases, with 20 bases lying between them. The CDR3 totals 17 residues.

This sequence joins TRBV5-1 and TRBJ2-3, with D unclear. This CDR3 contains 16 residues. Germline V gene data show CDR1 as SGHRS and CDR2 as YFSETQ. V was trimmed by 0 bases and J by 0 bases, leaving 11 bases between them. The CDR3 DNA reads as TGCGCCAGCAGCTTGGTAGGCTCCCCTAGCACAGATACGCAGTATTTT. Its translation: CASSLVGSPSTDTQYF.

The chain is built from TRBV29-1 and TRBJ2-2; D unresolved. The CDR3 has 12 residues. Germline V gives CDR1 SQVTM, CDR2 ANQGSEA. Between the trimmed V and J ends, which lost 8 bases and 4 bases, there was a span of 11 bases. DNA of the CDR3: TGCAGCATTATTGGTGGCACCGGGGAGCTGTTTTTT. Encoded protein: CSIIGGTGELFF.

This rearrangement joins TRBV20-1 to TRBJ2-3; D is unclear. V was cut by 0 bases and J by 4 bases, with 20 bases left in between. CDR1 and CDR2 from the germline V gene are DFQATT and SNEGSKA (reference sequence). This CDR3 has 17 amino acids. CDR3 nucleotide sequence: TGCAGTGCTAGAGATGGCCGGCCGGGTCTCCTGGCAGATACGCAGTATTTT. Encoded protein: CSARDGRPGLLADTQYF.

In its sample, this clonotype was seen a few times. One junction end disagrees with the germline gene, perhaps due to a read error. The genes are TRBV29-1 and TRBJ2-3; weak D call: TRBD1 (5 bases). Germline loops: CDR1 SQVTM, CDR2 ANQGSEA. The CDR3 is 13 amino acids. The CDR3 protein is CSVEGVFTDTQYF. In nucleotides, the CDR3 is TGCAGCGTGGAAGGGGTCTTCACAGATACGCAGTATTTT.